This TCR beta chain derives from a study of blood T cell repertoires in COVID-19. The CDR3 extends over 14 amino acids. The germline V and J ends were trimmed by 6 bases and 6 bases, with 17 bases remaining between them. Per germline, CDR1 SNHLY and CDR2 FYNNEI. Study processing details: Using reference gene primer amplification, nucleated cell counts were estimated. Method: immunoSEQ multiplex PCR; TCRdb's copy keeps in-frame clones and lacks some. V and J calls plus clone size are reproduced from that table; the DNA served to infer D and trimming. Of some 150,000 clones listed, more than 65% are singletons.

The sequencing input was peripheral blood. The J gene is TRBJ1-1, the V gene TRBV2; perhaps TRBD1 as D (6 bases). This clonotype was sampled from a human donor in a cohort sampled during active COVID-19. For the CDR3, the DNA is TGTGCCAGCAGAGCACAGGGTGCGGGCGCTGAAGCTTTCTTT. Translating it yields CASRAQGAGAEAFF.